This T cell receptor (beta chain) stems from a study of T cells in Graves' hyperthyroidism and ophthalmopathy. The CDR3 runs 16 residues. Germline assignment: CDR1 MDHEN and CDR2 SYDVKM. V lost 4 bases and J lost 1, with 15 bases in between. Amplification of TCR beta CDR3 regions used RNA as the template. HTBI primers were employed in a first-round RT-PCR of the TCR CDR3. In TCRdb, the multiplex PCR reads were re-called with MiXCR into one record per CDR3 protein. The data contain 250,000 or so distinct CDR3 sequences, around 15% of them singletons. This TCR was recovered from a woman aged 18-30 years with Graves' ophthalmopathy. V is TRBV28 and J is TRBJ2-3, with a tentative D call TRBD2 (6 bases). The source material was blood. The CDR3 protein is CASSSHPGTRTDTQYF. The CDR3 nucleotides read TGTGCCAGCAGTTCTCATCCAGGGACTCGCACAGATACGCAGTATTTT.